This T cell receptor beta chain was recovered during a study of blood T cell repertoires in COVID-19. About the study: Donors in the United States, Italy and Spain gave samples during acute or convalescent COVID-19.

Data came from immunoSEQ multiplex PCR; TCRdb stores just in-frame clones and leaves some out. This table holds a few hundred thousand clones, around 90% found once. The CDR3 has 13 residues. With 0 bases removed from V and 9 bases from J, the gap between germline ends came to 12 bases. Per germline, CDR1 SGHRS and CDR2 YFSETQ. Participants' reported clinical history set cohort assignment. The chain combines TRBV5-1 with TRBJ1-2; D gene uncertain. Sequenced input: PBMCs or T cells enriched from blood (not recorded which). This sequence was found in a woman aged 25 to 39 who had recovered from COVID-19. Here the CDR3 reads CASSLGSGESYTF. The CDR3 DNA sequence: TGCGCCAGCAGCTTGGGGTCAGGTGAGAGCTACACCTTC.